Each of the 3 T cell receptor beta chains below was sequenced from the same sample in a study of T-cell reconstitution after alpha-beta-depleted transplantation in children. A library of TCRbeta sequences, prepared with unique molecular identifiers, was generated. From the PCR reads, TCRdb called clonotypes with MiXCR, one entry per CDR3 protein. This sample has roughly 590,000 distinct CDR3 sequences, with roughly 15% found just once. The sample was PBMCs from the stem cell graft donor, taken from the stem cell graft. These receptors all stem from a human donor who donated a stem cell graft to a child with acute myeloid leukemia.

This chain uses TRBV6-2 or TRBV6-3 with TRBJ2-5; D is possibly TRBD1 (6 bases). V gave up 6 bases and J gave up 5 bases, with 16 bases separating them. Germline-derived CDR1 and CDR2 are MNHEY and SVGEGT. The CDR3 is 14 amino acids. This chain's CDR3 is CASSWATGRETQYF. CDR3 coding DNA: TGTGCCAGCAGCTGGGCGACAGGAAGGGAGACCCAGTACTTC.

This clonotype showed up many times. The chain carries TRBV12-3 or TRBV12-4 and TRBJ1-1; no firm D call. The CDR3 spans 11 residues. V lost 2 bases to trimming and J lost 5 bases, with 3 bases between them. The CDR3 reads CASSLRTEAFF. The DNA for the CDR3 is TGTGCCAGCAGTTTACGGACTGAAGCTTTCTTT.

The V call is TRBV12-3 or TRBV12-4, the J call TRBJ2-4, with a weak D call TRBD1 (6 bases). The CDR3 consists of 16 residues. The V end was cut by 4 bases, the J end by 3 bases, with 16 bases between. The DNA for the CDR3 is TGTGCCAGCAGTTCTCTACAGGGATTAGGCAAAAACATTCAGTACTTC. Translation: CASSSLQGLGKNIQYF.